The rows below give T cell receptor beta chains drawn from one sample of a study of cytomegalovirus exposure and HLA in healthy donors. The data were produced by immunoSEQ multiplex PCR, yet TCRdb's version contains in-frame clones alone and is incomplete. The top ten clones hold around 2.1% of a sample with 150,000 to 180,000 clones, about 86% of them seen once. The sample was PBMCs. The receptors stem from a human donor in good health. CDR3s include the opening cysteine and the closing phenylalanine or tryptophan. The order of the fields is clone size, CDR3 length, J gene, V gene, D gene, CDR3 protein, CDR3 DNA. D genes are given only for firm matches. Clone size is given for some rows only: seen once, a few or many times, or a class if the clone is expanded.

NA | 13 | TRBJ1-5 | TRBV19 | NA | CASRRLDRQPQHF | TGTGCCAGTAGGAGGCTAGATAGGCAGCCCCAGCATTTT
NA | 16 | TRBJ2-7 | TRBV18 | NA | CASSPRTDTGPYEQYF | TGTGCCAGCTCACCAAGGACCGATACAGGGCCCTACGAGCAGTACTTC
NA | 16 | TRBJ2-1 | TRBV7-3 | TRBD2 | CASSLGSGGSYNEQFF | TGTGCCAGCAGCCTCGGTAGCGGGGGGTCCTACAATGAGCAGTTCTTC
few | 12 | TRBJ1-1 | TRBV7-9 | NA | CASSLAYSEAFF | TGTGCCAGCAGCTTAGCTTATTCTGAAGCTTTCTTT
NA | 17 | TRBJ1-6 | TRBV5-6 | NA | CASSPVQGSSYNSPLHF | TGTGCCAGCAGCCCGGTACAGGGCAGCTCCTATAATTCACCCCTCCACTTT
few | 14 | TRBJ1-5 | TRBV19 | TRBD1 | CASRVTGVNQPQHF | TGTGCCAGTAGAGTTACAGGGGTAAATCAGCCCCAGCATTTT
NA | 14 | TRBJ1-1 | TRBV19 | NA | CASSREGMNTEAFF | TGTGCCAGTAGTCGCGAGGGAATGAACACTGAAGCTTTCTTT
NA | 16 | TRBJ1-4 | TRBV18 | NA | CASSPLPTGTNEKLFF | TGTGCCAGCTCACCTCTACCCACCGGAACTAATGAAAAACTGTTTTTT
NA | 12 | TRBJ1-1 | TRBV30 | NA | CAWSTRGTEAFF | TGTGCCTGGAGTACCCGGGGGACTGAAGCTTTCTTT
NA | 14 | TRBJ2-7 | TRBV28 | TRBD1 | CASSPGTVHYEQYF | TGTGCCAGCAGTCCCGGGACAGTCCACTACGAGCAGTACTTC
once | 18 | TRBJ1-2 | TRBV29-1 | TRBD1 | CSVRSRDRGHIASYGYTF | TGCAGCGTTAGGTCCCGGGACAGGGGCCACATAGCTAGCTATGGCTACACCTTC
NA | 16 | TRBJ2-1 | TRBV4-1 | NA | CASSQEYLKKYNEQFF | TGCGCCAGCAGCCAAGAGTACCTAAAGAAATACAATGAGCAGTTCTTC
NA | 16 | TRBJ2-3 | TRBV11-2 | NA | CASSLGSAEPTDTQYF | TGTGCCAGCAGCTTAGGGAGCGCTGAACCCACAGATACGCAGTATTTT
NA | 16 | TRBJ2-1 | TRBV27 | NA | CASRGLAYNSYNEQFF | TGTGCCAGCAGGGGGCTAGCGTACAACTCCTACAATGAGCAGTTCTTC